The next 20 T cell receptor beta chains were all read from a single sample in a study of blood T cell repertoires in COVID-19. TCRdb keeps only in-frame clones here, not all; method: immunoSEQ multiplex PCR. In the table there are approximately 130,000 clones, approximately 86% of which are singletons. Input material: peripheral blood. The receptors derive from a woman between 50 and 59 years old who had recovered from COVID-19.

This chain uses TRBV3-1 (or the pseudogene TRBV3-2) with TRBJ1-2; no firm D call. CDR3 size: 12 residues. Germline CDR1 LGHDT, CDR2 YNNKEL (reference sequence). Trimming removed 6 bases at V and 4 bases at J, with 9 bases between. CDR3 residues: CASRAGSYGYTF. The CDR3 coding sequence is TGTGCCAGCAGGGCCGGGAGCTATGGCTACACCTTC.

This chain uses TRBV28 with TRBJ1-6; TRBD1 matches 8 bases. The V segment lost 5 bases and the J segment 8 bases; nucleotides outside the gene matches: 8. Looked up from germline, CDR1 is MDHEN and CDR2 is SYDVKM. CDR3 length equals 15 residues. CDR3 nucleotide sequence: TGTGCCAGCAGTCCTCCAGGGGGCGCGGATTCACCCCTCCACTTT. Its protein is CASSPPGGADSPLHF.

The chain employs TRBV4-2 and TRBJ1-5, with TRBD1 matching 9 bases. Germline values: CDR1 LGHNA, CDR2 YNFKEQ. V lost 3 bases, J lost 6 bases, and 6 bases stayed unmatched. The CDR3 is 15 residues long. This CDR3 reads CASSQAGTGSQPQHF. CDR3 coding DNA: TGTGCCAGCAGCCAGGCCGGGACAGGGAGTCAGCCCCAGCATTTT.

The V gene is TRBV21-1, the J gene TRBJ1-3; TRBD1, as called in the table, went unchecked against the DNA. TRBV21-1 is given as a pseudogene. The CDR3 totals 15 residues. In DNA, the CDR3 is TGTGCCAGCAGCGGGGACAGGGTCTCTGGAAACACCATATATTTT. Translated: CASSGDRVSGNTIYF.

The CDR3 loop reads CASSPGIVEEKLFF. CDR3 DNA sequence: TGTGCCAGCAGTCCAGGGATCGTTGAGGAAAAACTGTTTTTT. The V call is TRBV27, the J call TRBJ1-4; D possibly corresponds to TRBD1 (5 bases). The CDR3 is made up of 14 amino acids. V gave up 5 bases and J gave up 8 bases, with 15 bases separating them. Germline CDR1 is MNHEY and CDR2 is SMNVEV (reference sequence).

The chain has TRBV7-9 and TRBJ2-1; D unclear. The CDR3 has 15 residues. The ends were cut back, 1 base at V and 9 bases at J, with 16 bases in the middle. In germline, CDR1 is SEHNR, CDR2 FQNEAQ (reference sequence). The CDR3 coding sequence is TGTGCCAGCAGCTTAGTCGCGAGCATTCGGGTTGAGCAGTTCTTC. Encoded protein: CASSLVASIRVEQFF.

The gene calls are TRBV5-1 and TRBJ1-2; 7 bases align to TRBD1. Germline V CDR1 and CDR2: SGHRS, YFSETQ. The CDR3 is 14 residues long. The trim removed 2 bases at V and 3 bases at J, leaving 4 bases unmatched. Here the CDR3 reads CASSLIQGDYGYTF. CDR3 DNA sequence: TGCGCCAGCAGCTTAATTCAGGGGGACTATGGCTACACCTTC.

J is TRBJ2-5 and V is TRBV6-2 or TRBV6-3; 8 nucleotides line up with TRBD2. J was trimmed by 5 bases and V by 0 bases; bases with no gene match: 5. Germline CDR1 is MNHEY and CDR2 is SVGEGT. The CDR3 covers 15 residues. The CDR3 spells CASSYSSGGVETQYF. Here the CDR3 DNA reads TGTGCCAGCAGTTACTCGTCGGGAGGGGTGGAGACCCAGTACTTC.

V usage is TRBV25-1 and J usage is TRBJ1-6; perhaps TRBD1 as D (5 bases). The CDR3 consists of 13 residues. In germline, CDR1 is MGHDK, CDR2 SYGVNS. The V end lost 6 bases, the J end lost 10 bases, and 13 bases lay between the germline ends. The CDR3 DNA sequence: TGTGCCAGCAGCCCGGGACTTCAGTCACCCCTCCACTTT. It yields the protein CASSPGLQSPLHF.

V usage is TRBV19 and J usage is TRBJ1-1; possible D gene TRBD1, 5 bases. Trimming removed 10 bases at V and 3 bases at J, with 24 bases between. CDR3 length: 16 residues. CDR1 LNHDA and CDR2 SQIVND come from the germline V gene (reference sequence). The CDR3 protein is CATSSRGRVLDTEAFF. CDR3 DNA: TGTGCCACCAGTTCTCGGGGGAGGGTGTTGGACACTGAAGCTTTCTTT.

The chain links TRBV5-4 to TRBJ2-2; 10 nucleotides match TRBD2. V lost 0 bases, J lost 5 bases, and 7 bases stayed unmatched. The CDR3 extends over 17 amino acids. From germline, CDR1 is SGHNT and CDR2 YYREEE (reference sequence). The CDR3 sequence: CASSLATAGGRTGELFF. The CDR3 region has the DNA TGTGCCAGCAGCTTGGCCACAGCGGGAGGGCGGACCGGGGAGCTGTTTTTT.

On this clone itself: A much larger clone is a single base away; this may be a read error. The CDR3 here is CAWREGGGQETQYF. The DNA of the CDR3 is TGTGCCTGGAGGGAGGGGGGGGGCCAAGAGACCCAGTACTTC. The chain combines TRBV30 with TRBJ2-5; maybe TRBD2 (7 bases). This CDR3 has 14 residues. Germline CDR1 and CDR2: GTSNPN and SVGIG (reference sequence). Trimming stripped 3 bases from V and 1 base from J, with 12 bases between. Supplemented by reference TRBV30 and TRBJ2-5, the full variable domain reads SQTIHQWPATLVQPVGSPLSLECTVEGTSNPNLYWYRQAAGRGLQLLFYSVGIGQISSEVPQNLSASRPQDRQFILSSKKLLLSDSGFYLCAWREGGGQETQYFGPGTRLLVL.

The rearrangement uses TRBV7-6 and TRBJ2-7; 7 bases match TRBD2. The CDR3 sequence is 15 residues long. The trim removed 3 bases at V and 7 bases at J, leaving 12 bases unmatched. Germline V gene sequence: CDR1 SGHVS, CDR2 FNYEAQ. In DNA, the CDR3 is TGTGCCAGCAGCTTTGGCCCGGGCGGGGAGGGTGAGCAGTACTTC. Protein: CASSFGPGGEGEQYF.

The chain joins TRBV28 to TRBJ1-3; maybe TRBD1 (5 bases). The germline V gene has CDR1 MDHEN and CDR2 SYDVKM. V lost 4 bases to trimming and J lost 10 bases, with 23 bases between them. CDR3 length: 16 amino acids. The CDR3 sequence is CASSYNPLAAGPTIYF. CDR3 DNA sequence: TGTGCCAGCAGTTATAATCCCCTGGCGGCGGGGCCGACCATATATTTT. The whole variable domain, filled in from reference TRBV28 and TRBJ1-3, reads DVKVTQSSRYLVKRTGEKVFLECVQDMDHENMFWYRQDPGLGLRLIYFSYDVKMKEKGDIPEGYSVSREKKERFSLILESASTNQTSMYLCASSYNPLAAGPTIYFGEGSWLTVV.

J is TRBJ2-3 and V is TRBV7-9, with D possibly matching TRBD2 (7 bases). The CDR3 loop spans 16 amino acids. CDR1 SEHNR and CDR2 FQNEAQ come from the germline V gene (reference sequence). The germline V and J ends were trimmed by 5 bases and 2 bases, with 17 bases remaining between them. CDR3 nucleotides: TGTGCCAGCAGCCAAAGAGGGGGGGTAAACACAGATACGCAGTATTTT. It translates to CASSQRGGVNTDTQYF.

This clone was seen a few times. V usage is TRBV3-1 (or the pseudogene TRBV3-2) and J usage is TRBJ1-6, with a weak D call TRBD1 (5 bases). The germline V gene has CDR1 LGHDT and CDR2 YNNKEL (reference sequence). The CDR3 sequence is 16 residues long. V gave up 4 bases and J gave up 6 bases, with 16 bases separating them. This CDR3 reads CASSPIRQGTNSPLHF. CDR3 nucleotide sequence: TGTGCCAGCAGCCCAATTCGTCAGGGCACTAATTCACCCCTCCACTTT.

This chain uses TRBV18 with TRBJ2-7; 9 bases match TRBD2. The V gene's germline CDR1 is KGHSH and CDR2 LQKENI. The trim removed 4 bases at V and 2 bases at J, leaving 30 bases unmatched. The CDR3 loop spans 23 amino acids. The CDR3 reads CASSRRTGDKRGLANLRPYEQYF. In nucleotides, the CDR3 is TGTGCCAGCTCACGGAGGACGGGCGACAAAAGGGGACTAGCAAACTTGCGACCCTACGAGCAGTACTTC.

The J gene is TRBJ1-1, the V gene TRBV5-1, with D unclear. Germline CDR1 and CDR2: SGHRS and YFSETQ. The V end was cut by 1 base, the J end by 1 base, with 11 bases between. The CDR3 loop spans 15 amino acids. The CDR3 DNA sequence: TGCGCCAGCAGCTTGAGGTCTGCGGGGAACACTGAAGCTTTCTTT. It translates to CASSLRSAGNTEAFF.

This clone was counted a single time. The chain carries TRBV30 and TRBJ1-1; D is perhaps TRBD1 (6 bases). The V gene's germline CDR1 is GTSNPN and CDR2 SVGIG (reference sequence). The V end lost 5 bases, the J end lost 4 bases, and 11 bases lay between the germline ends. This CDR3 region has 12 residues. CDR3 amino acids: CAWVVTGTEAFF. The CDR3, as DNA: TGTGCCTGGGTAGTGACAGGCACTGAAGCTTTCTTT.

The rearrangement links TRBV27 to TRBJ2-7, with 10 bases matching TRBD1. Germline V CDR1 and CDR2: MNHEY, SMNVEV (reference sequence). After removal of 2 bases from V and 0 bases from J, the junction contained 4 bases not matched to a gene. The CDR3 runs to 16 residues. This chain's CDR3 is CASSLRDRGSSYEQYF. In nucleotides, the CDR3 is TGTGCCAGCAGTTTAAGGGACAGGGGATCCTCCTACGAGCAGTACTTC.